Below, 21 T cell receptor beta chains from the same sample are listed, as sequenced in a study of cytomegalovirus exposure and HLA in healthy donors. The PCR employed 60 Vbeta primers together with 13 Jbeta primers. Profiling relied on immunoSEQ multiplex PCR, and the TCRdb table lists in-frame clones only, not all of them. The sample records 90,000 to 100,000 clones, around three fifths being singletons. Sequenced: PBMCs. These receptors were obtained from a boy between 10 and 17 years old in good health and CMV-seropositive.

The J gene is TRBJ2-1, the V gene TRBV6-6; D unclear. This CDR3 has 11 amino acids. From germline, CDR1 is MNHNY and CDR2 SVGAGI (reference sequence). The germline V and J ends were trimmed by 7 bases and 7 bases, with 8 bases remaining between them. For the CDR3, the DNA is TGTGCCAGCAAGAGTAAAAATGAGCAGTTCTTC. Its protein product is CASKSKNEQFF.

This clone was seen more than once but under ten times. The chain has TRBV21-1 and TRBJ1-2; TRBD1 is the table's D call, not checked against the DNA. TRBV21-1 is recorded as a pseudogene. The CDR3 runs to 12 residues. CDR3 in amino acids: CAGGQLPYGYTF. As DNA, the CDR3 is TGTGCGGGGGGACAGCTTCCGTATGGCTACACCTTC.

CDR3 sequence (DNA): TGTGCCAGCAGCCCCTTTTGGGGGGACGATGAGCAGTTCTTC. Translation: CASSPFWGDDEQFF. This chain joins TRBV16 and TRBJ2-1; tentative D call: TRBD2 (6 bases). The length of the CDR3 is 14 residues. Germline loops: CDR1 KGHSY, CDR2 FQNENV. The ends were cut back, 4 bases at V and 8 bases at J, with 15 bases in the middle. Complete variable domain (other parts from reference TRBV16 and TRBJ2-1): GEEVAQTPKHLVRGEGQKAKLYCAPIKGHSYVFWYQQVLKNEFKFLISFQNENVFDETGMPKERFSAKCLPNSPCSLEIQATKLEDSAVYFCASSPFWGDDEQFFGPGTRLTVL.

The V gene is TRBV14, the J gene TRBJ2-1; 8 nucleotides match TRBD2. Germline V gives CDR1 SGHDN, CDR2 FVKESK. The CDR3 has 16 residues. V trimming: 4 bases; J trimming: 7 bases; junction bases outside the gene matches: 12. The CDR3 DNA is TGTGCCAGCAGCCGACAAGCGGGAGCTATCTCGAATGAGCAGTTCTTC. Translation: CASSRQAGAISNEQFF.

The V and J genes are TRBV11-3 and TRBJ2-2, with D perhaps matching TRBD1 (6 bases). The CDR3 is 15 residues long. Trimming stripped 4 bases from V and 8 bases from J, with 17 bases between. Per the germline V gene, CDR1 is SGHNT and CDR2 is YENEEA. The CDR3 bases are TGTGCCAGCAGCTCCCCTGGACAGCATCTAGGGGAGCTGTTTTTT. Its translation: CASSSPGQHLGELFF.

Only one count was recorded for this clone. The chain combines TRBV2 with TRBJ2-3, with TRBD1 as a possible D gene (6 bases). Germline CDR1 SNHLY, CDR2 FYNNEI. This CDR3 region has 12 residues. V dropped 6 bases and J dropped 7 bases, with 11 bases sitting between them. In DNA, the CDR3 is TGTGCCAGCAGGGGGACACCCAATACGCAGTATTTT. It translates to CASRGTPNTQYF.

As DNA, the CDR3 is TGTGCCAGCAGCCCGGGACAAGTCTACGAGCAGTACTTC. It specifies CASSPGQVYEQYF. This chain joins TRBV7-2 and TRBJ2-7, with D possibly TRBD1 on 6 matching bases. This CDR3 has 13 amino acids. The V end was cut by 5 bases, the J end by 3 bases, with 11 bases between. CDR1 and CDR2 (germline): SGHTA, FQGNSA.

The rearrangement uses TRBV5-6 and TRBJ2-3, with a possible D match to TRBD2 (5 bases). CDR1 and CDR2 (germline): SGHDT, YYEEEE. V gave up 1 base and J gave up 4 bases, with 10 bases separating them. This CDR3 is built from 14 residues. The CDR3 reads CASSLWGESDTQYF. CDR3 sequence (DNA): TGTGCCAGCAGCTTGTGGGGAGAGTCAGATACGCAGTATTTT.

Remarks on this clone: The junction and the germline gene differ at one end; a read error may be behind it. This chain connects TRBV5-1 to TRBJ2-7, with 8 bases that match TRBD1. In germline, CDR1 is SGHRS, CDR2 YFSETQ. The CDR3 has 16 residues. CDR3 loop: CDSSITSRDRTYEQYF. The CDR3 DNA reads TGCGACAGCAGCATCACCTCCCGGGACAGGACTTACGAGCAGTACTTC.

The chain joins TRBV29-1 to TRBJ2-2; 10 nucleotides align to TRBD2. V trimming: 5 bases; J trimming: 5 bases; junction bases outside the gene matches: 11. Germline CDR1 and CDR2: SQVTM and ANQGSEA. The CDR3 has 16 amino acids. The CDR3 is CSVLGSGGRQTGELFF. CDR3 coding DNA: TGCAGCGTTTTGGGTAGCGGGGGGCGGCAAACCGGGGAGCTGTTTTTT.

This clone has a handful of counts. This sequence joins TRBV29-1 and TRBJ1-1, with D hard to call. Trimming pared 4 bases from V and 10 bases from J, leaving 4 bases between. Germline V gene data show CDR1 as SQVTM and CDR2 as ANQGSEA. The CDR3 length is 8 residues. CDR3 nucleotides: TGCAGCGTTGGCGGAGCTTTCTTT. Its protein is CSVGGAFF. Full variable domain (missing parts from reference TRBV29-1 and TRBJ1-1): SAVISQKPSRDICQRGTSLTIQCQVDSQVTMMFWYRQQPGQSLTLIATANQGSEATYESGFVIDKFPISRPNLTFSTLTVSNMSPEDSSIYLCSVGGAFFGQGTRLTVV.

This clone was seen a handful of times. The chain links TRBV6-1 to TRBJ1-1; TRBD1 is a possible D gene (6 bases). The V end lost 6 bases, the J end lost 4 bases, and 12 bases lay between the germline ends. CDR1 MNHNS and CDR2 SASEGT come from the germline V gene. There are 13 residues in the CDR3. CDR3 DNA: TGTGCCAGCAGCCAACAGGGAGTCACTGAAGCTTTCTTT. It yields the protein CASSQQGVTEAFF.

CDR3 DNA sequence: TGTGCCAGCTCAATTGGTGCTTCCGGAGGGAGCTACGAGCAGTACTTC. Encoded protein: CASSIGASGGSYEQYF. V gene TRBV18 combines with J gene TRBJ2-7, with D perhaps TRBD2 (6 bases). The germline gives CDR1 KGHSH, CDR2 LQKENI. The CDR3 loop spans 16 amino acids. Trimming removed 5 bases at V and 3 bases at J, with 20 bases between.

The chain combines TRBV7-9 with TRBJ1-5, with TRBD1 as a possible D gene (5 bases). V was shortened by 5 bases and J by 0 bases, with 14 bases between the two germline ends. Germline loops: CDR1 SEHNR, CDR2 FQNEAQ (reference sequence). This CDR3 spans 16 amino acids. The CDR3 DNA reads as TGTGCCAGCAGCGACGACAGCCTTTATAGCAATCAGCCCCAGCATTTT. As protein: CASSDDSLYSNQPQHF.

In the case of this clone: A junction end diverges from the germline sequence, so it may reflect a read error. The chain employs TRBV27 and TRBJ1-1; 7 bases are a match to TRBD1. From germline, CDR1 is MNHEY and CDR2 SMNVEV (reference sequence). The CDR3 covers 16 residues. CDR3 protein: CASSTSGTARNPEAFF. The CDR3 DNA is TGTGCCAGCAGTACCTCCGGGACAGCCAGGAACCCTGAAGCTTTCTTT.

This clone was counted a few times. The chain has TRBV29-1 and TRBJ1-2; TRBD1 matches 8 bases. This CDR3 region has 13 residues. After removal of 5 bases from V and 8 bases from J, the junction contained 10 bases not matched to a gene. Germline CDR1 reads SQVTM; CDR2 reads ANQGSEA. Here the CDR3 reads CSVRGQGVIGYTF. DNA for the CDR3: TGCAGCGTTAGAGGACAGGGAGTTATCGGCTACACCTTC.

This clone showed up just once. The V and J genes are TRBV15 and TRBJ2-2; 10 nucleotides match TRBD1. Germline V gene lookup returns CDR1 LNHNV and CDR2 YYDKDF (reference sequence). This CDR3 is built from 16 residues. V was clipped by 5 bases and J by 7 bases; unmatched bases: 10. The CDR3 here is CATSPGTGVYGGELFF. CDR3 nucleotide sequence: TGTGCCACCAGCCCCGGGACAGGGGTGTACGGCGGGGAGCTGTTTTTT.

This rearrangement joins TRBV5-4 to TRBJ2-4; weak D call: TRBD1 (6 bases). In germline, CDR1 is SGHNT, CDR2 YYREEE (reference sequence). V shed 4 bases and J shed 2 bases, with 16 bases lying between them. The CDR3 covers 16 residues. The CDR3 DNA is TGTGCCAGCAGCACAAAACAGGGTTGGACCAAAAACATTCAGTACTTC. Protein product: CASSTKQGWTKNIQYF.

The V gene is TRBV7-8, the J gene TRBJ2-7, with D maybe TRBD2 (6 bases). The CDR3 covers 14 residues. Germline V gene data show CDR1 as SGHVS and CDR2 as FQNEAQ. Trimming shortened V by 5 bases and J by 6 bases, and 17 bases separated the two germline ends. The CDR3 reads CASSAGLGTREQYF. CDR3 coding DNA: TGTGCCAGCAGCGCGGGACTGGGGACCCGCGAGCAGTACTTC.

V and J are TRBV5-1 and TRBJ1-2, with D unclear. CDR3 length: 12 residues. V lost 4 bases, J lost 6 bases, and 10 bases lay in between. Germline CDR1 SGHRS, CDR2 YFSETQ. The chain's CDR3 is CASSPSLDGYTF. CDR3 DNA sequence: TGCGCCAGCAGCCCGTCCCTCGATGGCTACACCTTC.

The rearrangement links TRBV13 to TRBJ2-7; D is perhaps TRBD2 (6 bases). Trimming stripped 6 bases from V and 0 bases from J, with 18 bases between. The CDR3 sequence is 16 residues long. The germline gives CDR1 PRHDT, CDR2 FYEKMQ (reference sequence). CDR3 nucleotides: TGTGCCAGCAGTCATAGTGCGGGGCGGGACTCCTACGAGCAGTACTTC. This encodes CASSHSAGRDSYEQYF.